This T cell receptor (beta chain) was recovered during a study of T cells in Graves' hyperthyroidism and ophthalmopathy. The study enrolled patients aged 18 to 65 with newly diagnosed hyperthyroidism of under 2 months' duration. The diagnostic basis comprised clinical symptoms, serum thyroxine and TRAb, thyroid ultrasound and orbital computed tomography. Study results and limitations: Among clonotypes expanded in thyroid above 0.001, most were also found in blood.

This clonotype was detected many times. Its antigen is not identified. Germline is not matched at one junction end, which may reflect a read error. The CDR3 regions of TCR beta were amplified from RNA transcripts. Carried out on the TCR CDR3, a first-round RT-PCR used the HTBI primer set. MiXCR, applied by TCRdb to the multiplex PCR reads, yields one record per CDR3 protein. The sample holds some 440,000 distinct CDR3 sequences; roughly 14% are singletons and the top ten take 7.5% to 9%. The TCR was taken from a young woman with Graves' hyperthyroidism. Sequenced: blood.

CDR3 amino acids: CVRDRGETQYF. DNA for the CDR3: TGCGTAAGGGACCGGGGGGAGACCCAGTACTTC. The chain carries TRBV2 and TRBJ2-5, with D perhaps TRBD2 (6 bases). From germline, CDR1 is SNHLY and CDR2 FYNNEI. The CDR3 spans 11 residues.